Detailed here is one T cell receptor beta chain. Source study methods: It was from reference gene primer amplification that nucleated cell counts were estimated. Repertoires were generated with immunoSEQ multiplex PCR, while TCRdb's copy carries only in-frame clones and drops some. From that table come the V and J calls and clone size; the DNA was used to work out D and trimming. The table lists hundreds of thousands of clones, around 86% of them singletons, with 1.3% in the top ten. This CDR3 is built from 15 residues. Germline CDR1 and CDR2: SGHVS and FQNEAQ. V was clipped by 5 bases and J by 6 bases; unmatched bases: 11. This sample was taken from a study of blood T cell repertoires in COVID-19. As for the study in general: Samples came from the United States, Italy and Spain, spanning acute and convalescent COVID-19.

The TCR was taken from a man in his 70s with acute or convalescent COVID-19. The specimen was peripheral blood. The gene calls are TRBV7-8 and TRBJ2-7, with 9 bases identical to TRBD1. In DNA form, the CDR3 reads TGTGCCAGCAGCCCCCGGAACAGGGGGCGGGCCGAGCAGTACTTC. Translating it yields CASSPRNRGRAEQYF.